This note documents a single TCR beta chain sequence. This sample is part of a study of cytomegalovirus exposure and HLA in healthy donors. 13 Jbeta primers and 60 Vbeta primers were used for the PCR. Sequencing used immunoSEQ multiplex PCR; TCRdb keeps in-frame clones, though not all of them. The sample lists 200,000 to 250,000 clones; around nine tenths were seen once. In germline, CDR1 is SGHDT, CDR2 YYEEEE. The CDR3 runs to 11 residues. Trimming took 2 bases from V and 8 from J, leaving 7 bases between them. The gene calls are TRBV5-6 and TRBJ1-1; no firm D call. Sequenced material: PBMCs. The sequence was obtained from a woman aged 18-35 years in good health and CMV-seronegative. CDR3: CASSLGREAFF. In DNA form, the CDR3 reads TGTGCCAGCAGCTTAGGGAGAGAAGCTTTCTTT.